The clone carrying this TCR beta chain was found a few times. Its target is not known. The source of the sample is a study of cytomegalovirus exposure and HLA in healthy donors. Overall study context: Researchers previously reported finding more than 100 million unique TCR beta sequences from 170 million or so T cells.

With 60 Vbeta and 13 Jbeta primers, the PCR was carried out. TCRdb keeps only in-frame clones here, not all; method: immunoSEQ multiplex PCR. The table shows 180,000 or so clones, with around 80% occurring only once. The V gene's germline CDR1 is SGHRS and CDR2 YFSETQ. The CDR3 runs to 14 residues. Trimming cost V 4 bases and J 6 bases; bases outside gene matches: 2. Study results and limitations: Among donors in an Asian-associated ancestry cluster, a later analysis reportedly found fewer N-insertions than the roughly 610-donor mean.

The sequencing sample was made of PBMCs. This sequence was found in a man younger than 30 in good health and CMV-seronegative. V usage is TRBV5-1 and J usage is TRBJ2-2, with 11 positions matching TRBD1. CDR3 sequence reads: CASSGGQGAGELFF. The DNA of the CDR3 is TGCGCCAGCAGCGGGGGACAGGGGGCCGGGGAGCTGTTTTTT.